Reported below is one T cell receptor (beta chain). Germline lookup yields CDR1 SGHTA and CDR2 FQGNSA. This CDR3 contains 14 residues. The J segment lost 9 bases and the V segment lost 8 bases, leaving 13 bases of the junction unmatched. The data stem from a study of blood T cell repertoires in COVID-19. For the study at large: Samples came from the United States, Italy and Spain, spanning acute and convalescent COVID-19. From T cells, B-cell-depleted T cells, or PBMCs came the material, which was cDNA or gDNA.

Methods used by the authors: Reference gene primers were amplified, and this amplification served to estimate nucleated cell counts. This table comes from immunoSEQ multiplex PCR, and its TCRdb copy is limited to in-frame clones, with some not included. The V and J calls and the clone size are those of that table, but D and trimming were determined from the DNA. Among around 270,000 clones listed, 86% were seen once. This TCR derives from a man younger than 40 with active or convalescent COVID-19. The V gene is TRBV7-2, the J gene TRBJ2-7; 10 bases match TRBD1. Sequenced: peripheral blood. The CDR3: CASGAGTGAPRQYF. The CDR3 DNA sequence: TGTGCCAGCGGTGCGGGGACAGGGGCTCCACGGCAGTACTTC.